This T cell receptor beta chain was captured by sequencing in a study of T cell repertoires in cytomegalovirus infection. The wider study: The public TCR beta signatures pointed to both CMV infection and matching HLA type. Findings of the study overall: In two of eight donors, the top clonotype was HLA-C-restricted CMV-specific.

TCRdb itself ran the reads through MiXCR, one entry per CDR3 protein. The data contain around 500,000 distinct CDR3 sequences, about 42% of them singletons. This clonotype was counted a single time. The antigen remains undetermined. This sequence originates from a human donor in good health (CMV status not recorded). Some clones in this sample may be carry-over from other donors' samples. Sequenced material: cultured PBMCs, taken from culture after CMV antigen stimulation.

CDR3 loop: CASSPNRDRQETQYF. DNA for the CDR3: TGTGCCAGCAGCCCAAATAGGGACAGACAAGAGACCCAGTACTTC. This chain uses TRBV7-8 with TRBJ2-5; 7 bases are a match to TRBD1. V shed 5 bases and J 2 bases; nucleotides not matched to a gene: 8. This CDR3 contains 15 residues. Germline-derived CDR1 and CDR2 are SGHVS and FQNEAQ.